This T cell receptor (beta chain) was recorded in a study of shared clonotypes between healthy human individuals. For this clone: Its target is unknown.

Study results and limitations: Rarefaction gave evidence that sorted-subset sequencing remained incomplete despite large depth. Clonotype sharing across four donors was observed for around 5% of naive CD4 clonotypes. Non-shared clonotypes had lower generation probabilities than those shared by all four donors.

The length of the CDR3 is 14 residues. Germline CDR1 is SGDLS and CDR2 is YYNGEE. The V end was cut by 3 bases, the J end by 7 bases, with 13 bases between. The protocol was immunoSEQ multiplex PCR, while the TCRdb copy is restricted to in-frame clones and leaves out a portion. The repertoire holds 2 million to 2.5 million clones, approximately 95% seen once, with 0.39% in the top ten. The clonotype comes from a man aged 18 to 29 in good health. Some clones in this sample may be carry-over from other donors' samples. Sequencing was performed on naive CD4+ T cells from PBMCs. Subset indicated: CD45RA+ positively selected. The genes are TRBV9 and TRBJ1-4, with no clear D. CDR3 sequence: CASSGRGGSEKLFF. CDR3 in DNA: TGTGCCAGCAGCGGTAGAGGTGGGAGTGAAAAACTGTTTTTT.